The next 2 T cell receptor beta chains were all read from a single sample in a study of blood T cell repertoires in COVID-19. The table came from immunoSEQ multiplex PCR; TCRdb's copy has only in-frame clones and leaves some out. The sample has about 63,000 clones; about 82% are singletons. Sequenced sample: PBMCs or T cells enriched from blood (not recorded which). Receptor source: a woman in her 40s with acute COVID-19.

In its sample, this clone was seen a few times. The chain uses TRBV28 and TRBJ1-5; the D gene is possibly TRBD1 (5 bases). Germline lookup yields CDR1 MDHEN and CDR2 SYDVKM. The CDR3 is 14 amino acids. V lost 1 base to trimming and J lost 4 bases, with 8 bases between them. CDR3 in DNA: TGTGCCAGCAGTTTATTGGGGGGGAATCAGCCCCAGCATTTT. This gives the protein CASSLLGGNQPQHF.

This clone was recorded only once. The chain carries TRBV5-1 and TRBJ2-3; 15 positions match TRBD2. CDR3 length equals 15 residues. Germline CDR1 reads SGHRS; CDR2 reads YFSETQ. V shed 7 bases and J 3 bases; nucleotides not matched to a gene: 3. CDR3 loop: CASGLAGGGTDTQYF. The CDR3, as DNA: TGCGCCAGCGGACTAGCGGGAGGGGGTACAGATACGCAGTATTTT.